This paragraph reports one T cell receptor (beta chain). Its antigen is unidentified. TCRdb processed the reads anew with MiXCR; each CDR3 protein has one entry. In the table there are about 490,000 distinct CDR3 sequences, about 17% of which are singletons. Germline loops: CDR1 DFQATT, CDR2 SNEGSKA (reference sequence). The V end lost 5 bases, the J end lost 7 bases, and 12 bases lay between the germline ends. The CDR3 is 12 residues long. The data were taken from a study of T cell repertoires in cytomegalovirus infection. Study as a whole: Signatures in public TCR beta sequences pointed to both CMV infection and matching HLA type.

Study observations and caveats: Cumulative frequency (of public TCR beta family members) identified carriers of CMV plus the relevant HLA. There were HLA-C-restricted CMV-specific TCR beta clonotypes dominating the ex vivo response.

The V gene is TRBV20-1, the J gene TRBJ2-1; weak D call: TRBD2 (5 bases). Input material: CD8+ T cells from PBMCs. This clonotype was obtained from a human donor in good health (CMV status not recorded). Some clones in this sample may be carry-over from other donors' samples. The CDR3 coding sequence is TGCAGTGCTCCTAACAGCGGTAATGAGCAGTTCTTC. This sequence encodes CSAPNSGNEQFF.